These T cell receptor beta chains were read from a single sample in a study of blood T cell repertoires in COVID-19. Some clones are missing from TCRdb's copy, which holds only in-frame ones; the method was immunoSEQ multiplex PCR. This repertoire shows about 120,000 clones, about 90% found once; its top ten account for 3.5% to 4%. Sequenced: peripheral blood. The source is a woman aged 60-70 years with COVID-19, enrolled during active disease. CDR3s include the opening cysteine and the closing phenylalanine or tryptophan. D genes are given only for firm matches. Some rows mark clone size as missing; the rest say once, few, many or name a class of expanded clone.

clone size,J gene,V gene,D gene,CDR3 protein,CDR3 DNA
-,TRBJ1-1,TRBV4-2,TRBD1,CASSSGTGAPGSEAFF,TGTGCCAGCAGTTCCGGGACAGGGGCCCCAGGTAGTGAAGCTTTCTTT
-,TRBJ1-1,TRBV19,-,CASSIDGGPGTEAFF,TGTGCCAGTAGTATAGATGGAGGGCCGGGCACTGAAGCTTTCTTT
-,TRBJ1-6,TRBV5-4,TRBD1,CASSPDRANLSPLHF,TGTGCCAGCAGCCCCGACAGGGCGAACCTCTCACCCCTCCACTTT
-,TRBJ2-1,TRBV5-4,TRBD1,CASSPGQSSYNEQFF,TGTGCCAGCAGCCCGGGACAGAGCTCCTACAATGAGCAGTTCTTC
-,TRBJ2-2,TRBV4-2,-,CASSPRGTGRNTGELFF,TGTGCCAGCAGCCCGCGAGGAACAGGGAGGAACACCGGGGAGCTGTTTTTT
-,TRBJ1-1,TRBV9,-,CASSAQGMNTEAFF,TGTGCCAGCAGCGCTCAGGGGATGAACACTGAAGCTTTCTTT
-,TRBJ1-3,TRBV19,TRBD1,CASSPDRESGNTIYF,TGTGCCAGTAGTCCGGACAGGGAATCTGGAAACACCATATATTTT
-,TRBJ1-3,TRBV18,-,CASSPLSRSGNTIYF,TGTGCCAGCTCACCACTCAGTCGCTCTGGAAACACCATATATTTT
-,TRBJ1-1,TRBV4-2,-,CASSQDGGDTEAFF,TGTGCCAGCAGCCAAGATGGGGGGGACACTGAAGCTTTCTTT
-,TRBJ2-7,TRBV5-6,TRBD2,CASSPSSGGPYEQYF,TGTGCCAGCAGCCCATCTAGCGGGGGCCCCTACGAGCAGTACTTC
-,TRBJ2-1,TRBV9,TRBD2,CASSVSYSGGALQFF,TGTGCCAGCAGCGTCTCCTATAGCGGGGGGGCCTTGCAGTTCTTC
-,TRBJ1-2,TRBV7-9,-,CASSFSVEQEHRHGYTF,TGTGCCAGCAGCTTTTCCGTGGAACAGGAGCATCGCCATGGCTACACCTTC
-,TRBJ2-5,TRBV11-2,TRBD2,CASSPGTSGGVQETQYF,TGTGCCAGCAGCCCCGGGACTAGCGGGGGGGTTCAAGAGACCCAGTACTTC
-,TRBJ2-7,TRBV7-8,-,CASSPSGMEGYEQYF,TGTGCCAGCAGCCCTTCAGGGATGGAGGGCTACGAGCAGTACTTC
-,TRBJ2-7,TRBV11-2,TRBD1,CASSVQGARDEQYF,TGTGCCAGCAGCGTACAGGGGGCTCGGGACGAGCAGTACTTC
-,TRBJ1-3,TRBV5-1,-,CASSPDSRGDTIYF,TGCGCCAGCAGCCCGGATTCTAGGGGTGATACCATATATTTT
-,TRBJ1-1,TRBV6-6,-,CASIRATGTEAFF,TGTGCCAGCATTCGGGCCACGGGCACTGAAGCTTTCTTT
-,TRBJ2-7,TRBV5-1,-,CASSLAGEGWEQYF,TGCGCCAGCAGCTTGGCCGGAGAGGGTTGGGAGCAGTACTTC
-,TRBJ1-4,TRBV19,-,CASRTAMEKLFF,TGTGCCAGCCGGACAGCCATGGAAAAACTGTTTTTT
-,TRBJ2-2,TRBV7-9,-,CASSPGQTRTGELFF,TGTGCCAGCAGCCCCGGACAAACTCGCACCGGGGAGCTGTTTTTT
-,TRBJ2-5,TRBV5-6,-,CASGLWWNKEETQYF,TGTGCCAGCGGCCTCTGGTGGAACAAGGAGGAGACCCAGTACTTC
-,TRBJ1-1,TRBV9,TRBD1,CASSVAPFDRGSVTEAFF,TGTGCCAGCAGCGTAGCCCCCTTTGACAGGGGGTCGGTCACTGAAGCTTTCTTT
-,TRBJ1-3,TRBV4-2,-,CASSNPRGNTIYF,TGTGCCAGCAGCAACCCTCGGGGAAACACCATATATTTT
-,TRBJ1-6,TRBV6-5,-,CASSQVEANSPLHF,TGTGCCAGCAGTCAGGTAGAAGCCAATTCACCCCTCCACTTT
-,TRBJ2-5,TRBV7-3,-,CASSNGQGPQETQYF,TGTGCCAGCAGCAACGGACAAGGCCCCCAAGAGACCCAGTACTTC
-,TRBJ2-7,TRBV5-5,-,CASSLVPGEDEQYF,TGTGCCAGCAGCTTGGTTCCGGGGGAAGACGAGCAGTACTTC
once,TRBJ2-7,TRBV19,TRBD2,CASSRLAETYEQYF,TGTGCCAGTAGTAGGCTAGCGGAGACCTACGAGCAGTACTTC
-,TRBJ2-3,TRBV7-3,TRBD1,CASSSGQGVPDTQYF,TGTGCCAGCAGCTCGGGACAGGGCGTTCCAGATACGCAGTATTTT
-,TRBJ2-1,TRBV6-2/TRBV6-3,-,CASSLTYNEQFF,TGTGCCAGCAGTTTGACATACAATGAGCAGTTCTTC
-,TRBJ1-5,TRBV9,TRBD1,CASSVGTGDQPQHF,TGTGCCAGCAGCGTAGGGACAGGCGATCAGCCCCAGCATTTT
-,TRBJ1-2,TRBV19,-,CASRRTDGIRGGYTF,TGTGCCAGTAGGAGAACCGACGGGATCCGGGGTGGCTACACCTTC
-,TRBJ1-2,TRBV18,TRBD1,CASSPTGGADYGYTF,TGTGCCAGCTCACCGACAGGGGGCGCCGACTATGGCTACACCTTC